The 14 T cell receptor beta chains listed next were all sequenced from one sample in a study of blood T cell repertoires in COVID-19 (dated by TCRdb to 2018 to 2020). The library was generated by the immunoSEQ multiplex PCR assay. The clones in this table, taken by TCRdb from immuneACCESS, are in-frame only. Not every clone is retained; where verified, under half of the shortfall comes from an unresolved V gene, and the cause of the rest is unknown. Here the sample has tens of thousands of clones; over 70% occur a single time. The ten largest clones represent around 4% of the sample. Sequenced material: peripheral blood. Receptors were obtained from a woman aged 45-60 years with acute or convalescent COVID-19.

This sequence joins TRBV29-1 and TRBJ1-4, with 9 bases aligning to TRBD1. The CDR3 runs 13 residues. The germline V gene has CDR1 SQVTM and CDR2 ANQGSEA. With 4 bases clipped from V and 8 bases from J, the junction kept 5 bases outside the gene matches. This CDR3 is CSVGTGEGEKLFF. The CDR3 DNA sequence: TGCAGCGTTGGGACAGGGGAAGGAGAAAAACTGTTTTTT.

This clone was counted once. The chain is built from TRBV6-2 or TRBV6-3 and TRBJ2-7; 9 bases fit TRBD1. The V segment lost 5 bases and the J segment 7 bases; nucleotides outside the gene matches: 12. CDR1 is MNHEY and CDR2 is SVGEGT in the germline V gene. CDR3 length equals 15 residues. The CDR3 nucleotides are TGTGCCAGCAGTCTATCCGGGACAGGGAGGGCAGAGCAGTACTTC. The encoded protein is CASSLSGTGRAEQYF.

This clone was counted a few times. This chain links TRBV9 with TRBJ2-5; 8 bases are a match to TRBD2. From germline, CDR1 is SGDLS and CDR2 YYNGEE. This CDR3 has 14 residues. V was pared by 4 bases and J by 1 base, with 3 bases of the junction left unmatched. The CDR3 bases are TGTGCCAGCAGCCCCGGGACTAGCCAAGAGACCCAGTACTTC. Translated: CASSPGTSQETQYF. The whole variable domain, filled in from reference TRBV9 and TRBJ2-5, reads DSGVTQTPKHLITATGQRVTLRCSPRSGDLSVYWYQQSLDQGLQFLIQYYNGEERAKGNILERFSAQQFPDLHSELNLSSLELGDSALYFCASSPGTSQETQYFGPGTRLLVL.

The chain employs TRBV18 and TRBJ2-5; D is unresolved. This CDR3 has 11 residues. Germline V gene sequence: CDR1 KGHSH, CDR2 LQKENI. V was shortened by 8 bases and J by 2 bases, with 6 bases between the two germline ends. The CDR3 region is CASRTQETQYF. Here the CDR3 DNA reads TGTGCCAGCCGTACTCAAGAGACCCAGTACTTC.

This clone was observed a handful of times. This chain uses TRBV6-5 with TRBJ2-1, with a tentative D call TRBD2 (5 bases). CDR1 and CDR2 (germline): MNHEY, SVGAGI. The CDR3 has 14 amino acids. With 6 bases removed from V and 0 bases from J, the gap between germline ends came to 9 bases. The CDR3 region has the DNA TGTGCCAGCAGGGACTTCAGCTCCTACAATGAGCAGTTCTTC. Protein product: CASRDFSSYNEQFF.

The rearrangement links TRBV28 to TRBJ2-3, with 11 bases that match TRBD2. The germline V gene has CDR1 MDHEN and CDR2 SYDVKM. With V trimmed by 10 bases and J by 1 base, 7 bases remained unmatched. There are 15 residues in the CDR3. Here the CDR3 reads CATTTSGDRTDTQYF. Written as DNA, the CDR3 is TGTGCCACCACGACTAGCGGGGATCGCACAGATACGCAGTATTTT.

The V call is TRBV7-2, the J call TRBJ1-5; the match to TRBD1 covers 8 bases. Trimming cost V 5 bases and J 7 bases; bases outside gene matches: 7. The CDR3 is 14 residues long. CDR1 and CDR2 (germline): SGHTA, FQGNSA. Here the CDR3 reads CASSQGQGRQPQHF. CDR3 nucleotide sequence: TGTGCCAGCAGCCAAGGACAGGGCAGGCAGCCCCAGCATTTT.

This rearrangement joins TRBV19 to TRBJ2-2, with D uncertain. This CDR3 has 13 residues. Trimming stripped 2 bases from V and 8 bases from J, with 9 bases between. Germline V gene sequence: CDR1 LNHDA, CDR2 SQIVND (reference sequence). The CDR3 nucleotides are TGTGCCAGTAGTATAAAACTGCCGGGGGAGCTGTTTTTT. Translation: CASSIKLPGELFF. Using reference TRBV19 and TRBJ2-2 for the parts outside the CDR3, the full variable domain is DGGITQSPKYLFRKEGQNVTLSCEQNLNHDAMYWYRQDPGQGLRLIYYSQIVNDFQKGDIAEGYSVSREKKESFPLTVTSAQKNPTAFYLCASSIKLPGELFFGEGSRLTVL.

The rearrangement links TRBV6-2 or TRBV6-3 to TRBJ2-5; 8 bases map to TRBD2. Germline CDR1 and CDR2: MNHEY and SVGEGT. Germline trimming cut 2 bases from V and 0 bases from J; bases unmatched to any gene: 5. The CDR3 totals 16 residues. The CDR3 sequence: CASSYGRGAYQETQYF. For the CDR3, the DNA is TGTGCCAGCAGTTACGGGCGGGGGGCGTACCAAGAGACCCAGTACTTC.

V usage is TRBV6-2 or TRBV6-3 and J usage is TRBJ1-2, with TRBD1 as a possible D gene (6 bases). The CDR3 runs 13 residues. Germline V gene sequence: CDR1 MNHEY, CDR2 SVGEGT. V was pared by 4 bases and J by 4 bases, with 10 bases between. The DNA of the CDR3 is TGTGCCAGCAGTTCCCAGGGGTCCTATGGCTACACCTTC. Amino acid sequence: CASSSQGSYGYTF.

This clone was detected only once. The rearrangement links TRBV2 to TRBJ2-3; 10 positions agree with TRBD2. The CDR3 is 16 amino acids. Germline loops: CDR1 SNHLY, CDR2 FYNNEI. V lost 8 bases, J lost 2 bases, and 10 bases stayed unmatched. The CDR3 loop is CASAAGTSVNTDTQYF. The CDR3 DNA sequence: TGTGCCAGCGCAGCCGGGACTAGCGTCAACACAGATACGCAGTATTTT.

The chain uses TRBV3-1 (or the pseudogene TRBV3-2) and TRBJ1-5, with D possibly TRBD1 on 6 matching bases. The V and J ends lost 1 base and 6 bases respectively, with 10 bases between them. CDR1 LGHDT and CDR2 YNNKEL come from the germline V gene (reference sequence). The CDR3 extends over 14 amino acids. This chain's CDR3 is CASSQAKQGQPQHF. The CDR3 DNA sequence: TGTGCCAGCAGCCAAGCAAAACAGGGTCAGCCCCAGCATTTT.

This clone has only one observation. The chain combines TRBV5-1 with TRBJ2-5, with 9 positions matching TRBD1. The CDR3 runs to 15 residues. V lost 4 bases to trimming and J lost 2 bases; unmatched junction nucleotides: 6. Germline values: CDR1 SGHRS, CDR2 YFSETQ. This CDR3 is CASSRDRVGQETQYF. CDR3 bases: TGCGCCAGCAGCCGGGACAGGGTCGGGCAAGAGACCCAGTACTTC.

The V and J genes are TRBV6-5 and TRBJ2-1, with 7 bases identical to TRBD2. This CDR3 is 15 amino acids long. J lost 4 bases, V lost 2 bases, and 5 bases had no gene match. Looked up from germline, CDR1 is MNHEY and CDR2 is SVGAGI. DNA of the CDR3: TGTGCCAGCAGTTACGGTACGGGGGGATACAATGAGCAGTTCTTC. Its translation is CASSYGTGGYNEQFF.